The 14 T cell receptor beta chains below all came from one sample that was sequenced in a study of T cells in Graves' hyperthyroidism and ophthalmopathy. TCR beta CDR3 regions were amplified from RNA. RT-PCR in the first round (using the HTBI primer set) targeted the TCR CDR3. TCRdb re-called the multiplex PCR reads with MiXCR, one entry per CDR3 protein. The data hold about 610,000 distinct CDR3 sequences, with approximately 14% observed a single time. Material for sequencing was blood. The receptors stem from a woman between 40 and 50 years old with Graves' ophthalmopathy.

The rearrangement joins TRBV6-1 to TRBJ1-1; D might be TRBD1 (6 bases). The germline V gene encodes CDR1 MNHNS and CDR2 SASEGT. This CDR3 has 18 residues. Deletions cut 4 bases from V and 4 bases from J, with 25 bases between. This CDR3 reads CASSGVDSPWQLGTEAFF. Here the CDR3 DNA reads TGTGCCAGCAGTGGAGTGGACAGCCCTTGGCAGCTGGGCACTGAAGCTTTCTTT.

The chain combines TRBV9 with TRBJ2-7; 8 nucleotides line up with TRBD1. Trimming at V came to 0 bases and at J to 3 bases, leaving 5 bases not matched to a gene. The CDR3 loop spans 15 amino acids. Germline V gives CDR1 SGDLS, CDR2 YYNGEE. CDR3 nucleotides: TGTGCCAGCAGCGTAGAGCCACAGGGGGACTACGAGCAGTACTTC. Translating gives CASSVEPQGDYEQYF.

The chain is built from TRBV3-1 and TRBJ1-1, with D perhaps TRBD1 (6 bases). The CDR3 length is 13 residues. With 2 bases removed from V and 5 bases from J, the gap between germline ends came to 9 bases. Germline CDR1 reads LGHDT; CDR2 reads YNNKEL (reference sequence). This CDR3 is CASSQRGATEAFF. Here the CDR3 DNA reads TGTGCCAGCAGCCAAAGGGGGGCGACTGAAGCTTTCTTT.

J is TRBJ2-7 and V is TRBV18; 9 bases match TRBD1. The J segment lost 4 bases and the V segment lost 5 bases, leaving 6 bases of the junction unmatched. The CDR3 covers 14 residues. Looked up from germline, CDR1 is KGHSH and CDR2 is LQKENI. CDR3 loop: CASSTGQGRYEQYF. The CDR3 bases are TGTGCCAGCTCAACAGGACAGGGGAGGTACGAGCAGTACTTC.

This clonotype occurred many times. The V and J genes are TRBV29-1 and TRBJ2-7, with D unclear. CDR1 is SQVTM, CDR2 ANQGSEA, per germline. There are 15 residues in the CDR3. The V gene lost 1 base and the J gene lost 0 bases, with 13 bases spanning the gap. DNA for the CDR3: TGCAGCGTTGAAGCTGGCGTCCCCTTCTCCTACGAGCAGTACTTC. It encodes CSVEAGVPFSYEQYF.

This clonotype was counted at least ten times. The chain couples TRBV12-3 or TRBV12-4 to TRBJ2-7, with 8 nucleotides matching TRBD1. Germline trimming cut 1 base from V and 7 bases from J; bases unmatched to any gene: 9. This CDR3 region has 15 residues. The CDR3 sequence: CASSLEVGQVWEQYF. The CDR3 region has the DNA TGTGCCAGCAGTTTAGAAGTGGGACAGGTGTGGGAGCAGTACTTC.

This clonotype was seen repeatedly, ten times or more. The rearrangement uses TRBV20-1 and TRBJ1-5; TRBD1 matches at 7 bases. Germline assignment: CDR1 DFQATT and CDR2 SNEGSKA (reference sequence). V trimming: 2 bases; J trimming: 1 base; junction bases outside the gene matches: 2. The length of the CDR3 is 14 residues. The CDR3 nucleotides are TGCAGTGCTAGAAAGACAGGGAGCAATCAGCCCCAGCATTTT. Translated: CSARKTGSNQPQHF.

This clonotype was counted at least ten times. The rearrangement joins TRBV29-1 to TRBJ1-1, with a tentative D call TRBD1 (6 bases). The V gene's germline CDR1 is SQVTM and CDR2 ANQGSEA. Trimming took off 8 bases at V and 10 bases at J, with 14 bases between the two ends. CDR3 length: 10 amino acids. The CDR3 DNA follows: TGCAGCCCCCAGACAGGAGGAGCTTTCTTT. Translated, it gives CSPQTGGAFF.

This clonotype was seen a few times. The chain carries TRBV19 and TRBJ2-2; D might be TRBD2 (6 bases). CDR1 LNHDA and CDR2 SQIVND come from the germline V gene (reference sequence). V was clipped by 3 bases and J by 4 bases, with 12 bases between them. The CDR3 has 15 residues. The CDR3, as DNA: TGTGCCAGTAGTATGGCGGGAAGGAGCACCGGGGAGCTGTTTTTT. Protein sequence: CASSMAGRSTGELFF.

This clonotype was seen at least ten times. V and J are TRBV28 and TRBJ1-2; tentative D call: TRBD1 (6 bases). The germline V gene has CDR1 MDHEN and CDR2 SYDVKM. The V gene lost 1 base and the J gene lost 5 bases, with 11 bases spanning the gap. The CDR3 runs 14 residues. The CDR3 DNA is TGTGCCAGCAGTTTATCGGGGGCTGAATATGGCTACACCTTC. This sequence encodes CASSLSGAEYGYTF.

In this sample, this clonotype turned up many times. The CDR3 reads CASSLAGSTGELFF. The CDR3 DNA is TGTGCCAGCAGCCTAGCGGGGTCCACCGGGGAGCTGTTTTTT. The genes are TRBV27 and TRBJ2-2, with 9 bases lining up with TRBD2. Germline V lookup: CDR1 MNHEY, CDR2 SMNVEV (reference sequence). The CDR3 sequence is 14 residues long. J was trimmed by 4 bases and V by 6 bases; bases with no gene match: 3.

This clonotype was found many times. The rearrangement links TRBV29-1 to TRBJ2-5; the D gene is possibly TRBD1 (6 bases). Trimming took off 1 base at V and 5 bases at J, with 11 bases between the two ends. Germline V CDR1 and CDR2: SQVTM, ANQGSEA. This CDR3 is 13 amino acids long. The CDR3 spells CSVEALRGETQYF. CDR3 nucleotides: TGCAGCGTTGAAGCACTGAGGGGGGAGACCCAGTACTTC. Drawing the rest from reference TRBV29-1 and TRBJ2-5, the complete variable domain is SAVISQKPSRDICQRGTSLTIQCQVDSQVTMMFWYRQQPGQSLTLIATANQGSEATYESGFVIDKFPISRPNLTFSTLTVSNMSPEDSSIYLCSVEALRGETQYFGPGTRLLVL.

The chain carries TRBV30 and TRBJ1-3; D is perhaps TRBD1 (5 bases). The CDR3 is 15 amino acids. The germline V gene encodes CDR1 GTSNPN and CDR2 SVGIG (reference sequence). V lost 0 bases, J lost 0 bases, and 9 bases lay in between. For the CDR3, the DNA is TGTGCCTGGAGTGTAGGACACCTCTCTGGAAACACCATATATTTT. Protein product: CAWSVGHLSGNTIYF.

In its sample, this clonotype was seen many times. The CDR3 DNA follows: TGTGCCACCAGCAGAGGACAGTCCTATGGCTACACCTTC. This translates into CATSRGQSYGYTF. J is TRBJ1-2 and V is TRBV15; D perhaps matches TRBD1 (5 bases). This CDR3 spans 13 amino acids. V was pared by 1 base and J by 4 bases, with 7 bases between. Germline assignment: CDR1 LNHNV and CDR2 YYDKDF (reference sequence).